Sequencing of this T cell receptor beta chain was carried out in a study of shared clonotypes between healthy human individuals. Study-wide background: Aged between 18 and 49, the donors were two women and a few men.

This CDR3 is built from 14 residues. V lost 0 bases and J lost 9, with 14 bases in between. Per germline, CDR1 MGHRA and CDR2 YSYEKL. At a deep level, the assay was run. Each unsorted PBMC replicate got 300 ng genomic DNA, around 30,000 genomes. Original analysis: Filtering of immunoSEQ junctional sequences could not match full-length read filtering. Sequencing used immunoSEQ multiplex PCR; TCRdb keeps in-frame clones, though not all of them. V, J and clone size are taken as reported in that table, and D and trimming were inferred from the DNA itself. The data contain about 470,000 clones, roughly 80% of them singletons.

The receptor's source is a middle-aged woman in good health. Some clones in this sample may be carry-over from other donors' samples. The sequenced material came from PBMCs. The rearrangement uses TRBV4-1 and TRBJ2-5; the D gene is possibly TRBD2 (5 bases). DNA of the CDR3: TGCGCCAGCAGCCAAGAGTGGAGGTCCAGCGCCCAGTACTTC. It is translated as CASSQEWRSSAQYF.